The clone carrying this T cell receptor (beta chain) was observed many times. This specimen comes from a study of prognosis after radiotherapy for stage I lung cancer. The genomic DNA TCR beta CDR3 region underwent two rounds of multiplex PCR. Amplification in first-round PCR relied on primers specific to each TRBV and TRBJ gene. TCRdb redid the calling of the multiplex PCR reads with MiXCR, one entry per CDR3 protein. In the table there are some 16,000 distinct CDR3 sequences, 29% of which are singletons. This TCR was sampled from a donor at least 50 years old with non-small cell lung cancer. The specimen was PBMCs, collected before or after stereotactic body radiation therapy (not recorded which).

DNA of the CDR3: TGTGCCAGTAGTTCCTGGACTAGCGGGAGTACACCCTACGAGCAGTACTTC. This encodes CASSSWTSGSTPYEQYF. The gene calls are TRBV19 and TRBJ2-7, with 13 bases that match TRBD2. The CDR3 is 17 residues long. CDR1 is LNHDA, CDR2 SQIVND, per germline (reference sequence). After removal of 5 bases from V and 2 bases from J, the junction contained 9 bases not matched to a gene. Using reference TRBV19 and TRBJ2-7 for the parts outside the CDR3, the full variable domain is DGGITQSPKYLFRKEGQNVTLSCEQNLNHDAMYWYRQDPGQGLRLIYYSQIVNDFQKGDIAEGYSVSREKKESFPLTVTSAQKNPTAFYLCASSSWTSGSTPYEQYFGPGTRLTVT.